Presented here are 7 T cell receptor beta chains from one specimen sequenced in a study of cytomegalovirus exposure and HLA in healthy donors (dated by TCRdb to 2015 to 2018). Libraries were prepared through the immunoSEQ multiplex PCR assay. A mixture of 60 forward primers for TCR Vbeta segments and 13 reverse primers for TCR Jbeta segments was used in the multiplex PCR. This is the immuneACCESS table as TCRdb keeps it, with only in-frame sequences that have V and J called. A part of the clones is gone; compared with another copy, unresolved V genes explain less than half, and the rest is unexplained. The sample table lists around 120,000 clones, over 70% of them with a count of one. The ten most abundant clones make up more than 8% of the sample. Specimen: PBMCs. The receptors were gathered from a female donor in good health and CMV-seropositive.

Only one count was recorded for this clone. The chain is built from TRBV6-6 and TRBJ1-3; TRBD1 matches 7 bases. This CDR3 region has 14 residues. CDR1 MNHNY and CDR2 SVGAGI come from the germline V gene (reference sequence). The V segment lost 6 bases and the J segment 4 bases; nucleotides outside the gene matches: 6. The CDR3 DNA is TGTGCCAGCAGCAGACAGGGTGGAGGAAACACCATATATTTT. Its translation is CASSRQGGGNTIYF.

This clone was observed a handful of times. The rearrangement links TRBV15 to TRBJ2-1; D call uncertain. CDR3 length: 14 amino acids. V was pared by 0 bases and J by 10 bases, with 13 bases between. In germline, CDR1 is LNHNV, CDR2 YYDKDF (reference sequence). The CDR3, as DNA: TGTGCCACCAGCAGAGATTGGGCCCGGAAGGAGCAGTTCTTC. It yields the protein CATSRDWARKEQFF.

The V gene is TRBV27, the J gene TRBJ1-2, with TRBD1 matching over 12 bases. CDR3 length equals 18 residues. V was pared by 2 bases and J by 13 bases, with 20 bases of the junction left unmatched. The germline CDR1 and CDR2 sequences are MNHEY and SMNVEV (reference sequence). CDR3 residues: CASSLTPGTGGLNVPFTF. The CDR3 coding sequence is TGTGCCAGCAGTTTAACGCCCGGGACAGGGGGCCTTAACGTCCCTTTCACCTTC.

The rearrangement joins TRBV5-1 to TRBJ1-2; 9 bases align to TRBD1. CDR1 and CDR2 from the germline V gene are SGHRS and YFSETQ. V shed 7 bases, J shed 2 bases, and the junction held 6 bases outside the gene matches. There are 14 residues in the CDR3. The DNA of the CDR3 is TGCGCCAGCGGGGGACAGGGCTCGAACTATGGCTACACCTTC. Residues: CASGGQGSNYGYTF.

The chain employs TRBV11-2 and TRBJ2-7; tentative D call: TRBD2 (5 bases). With 1 base removed from V and 4 bases from J, the gap between germline ends came to 11 bases. The CDR3 is 14 amino acids. Germline-derived CDR1 and CDR2 are SGHAT and FQNNGV. The CDR3 reads CASSLASREYEQYF. CDR3 nucleotides: TGTGCCAGCAGCTTAGCCTCGAGGGAGTACGAGCAGTACTTC.

The V call is TRBV9, the J call TRBJ1-4, with 9 bases lining up with TRBD1. The germline V gene has CDR1 SGDLS and CDR2 YYNGEE. After removal of 4 bases from V and 7 bases from J, the junction contained 11 bases not matched to a gene. The CDR3 extends over 16 amino acids. CDR3 coding DNA: TGTGCCAGCAGCTCTTGGGACAGGGAAGAACGTGAAAAACTGTTTTTT. Its translation: CASSSWDREEREKLFF.

The chain couples TRBV6-5 to TRBJ2-3; D not resolved. The CDR3 runs to 11 residues. Germline loops: CDR1 MNHEY, CDR2 SVGAGI. The V and J ends lost 6 bases and 6 bases respectively, with 7 bases between them. CDR3 nucleotide sequence: TGTGCCAGCAGGACTGGGGATACGCAGTATTTT. Amino acid sequence: CASRTGDTQYF.